Below, 21 T cell receptor beta chains from the same sample are listed, as sequenced in a study of circulating and synovial CD4+ cells in juvenile arthritis. Assay: immunoSEQ multiplex PCR; the TCRdb copy retains only in-frame clones and omits some. The profile shows about 32,000 clones, nearly 95% of them singletons. Sequenced input: CD4+ T cells from blood. The source of these receptors is a human donor with juvenile idiopathic arthritis.

The chain carries TRBV6-5 and TRBJ2-5; 8 positions match TRBD1. J was trimmed by 4 bases and V by 6 bases; bases with no gene match: 7. Germline CDR1 is MNHEY and CDR2 is SVGAGI. This CDR3 comprises 14 residues. CDR3 DNA sequence: TGTGCCAGCAGCCACGACAGGGGAATAGAGACCCAGTACTTC. Amino acid sequence: CASSHDRGIETQYF.

This chain uses TRBV19 with TRBJ1-2; 7 bases match TRBD1. J lost 5 bases, V lost 3 bases, and 12 bases had no gene match. The CDR3 extends over 16 amino acids. Germline V gene sequence: CDR1 LNHDA, CDR2 SQIVND (reference sequence). CDR3 region: CASSIRAGGLGYGYTF. The CDR3 nucleotides read TGTGCCAGTAGTATTCGGGCAGGGGGACTGGGATATGGCTACACCTTC.

The gene calls are TRBV4-3 and TRBJ2-1; 10 bases match TRBD1. Germline CDR1 reads LGHNA; CDR2 reads YSLEER. This CDR3 is 16 amino acids long. With 1 base clipped from V and 5 bases from J, the junction kept 5 bases outside the gene matches. The CDR3 spells CASSQGVGQGDNEQFF. The CDR3 DNA follows: TGCGCCAGCAGCCAAGGGGTCGGACAGGGGGACAATGAGCAGTTCTTC.

The chain combines TRBV12-5 with TRBJ1-2; weak D call: TRBD1 (6 bases). Germline loops: CDR1 LGHNT, CDR2 FRNRAP. The V end was cut by 1 base, the J end by 5 bases, with 14 bases between. CDR3 size: 15 residues. The CDR3, as DNA: TGTGCTAGTGGTTTGGCCCCACGGACAGATTATGGCTACACCTTC. It translates to CASGLAPRTDYGYTF.

The rearrangement uses TRBV6-1 and TRBJ2-7, with TRBD1 as a possible D gene (5 bases). The CDR3 sequence is 14 residues long. V was clipped by 6 bases and J by 2 bases, with 14 bases between them. The V gene's germline CDR1 is MNHNS and CDR2 SASEGT. The CDR3 DNA reads TGTGCCAGCAGCTCACCTGACAGCACCTACGAGCAGTACTTC. This translates into CASSSPDSTYEQYF.

Of note for this clone: Other nucleotide sequences from this sample produce the same CDR3. The V gene is TRBV25-1, the J gene TRBJ1-6; 9 bases agree with TRBD1. Germline CDR1 and CDR2: MGHDK and SYGVNS. J lost 10 bases, V lost 5 bases, and 9 bases had no gene match. The length of the CDR3 is 15 residues. The CDR3 sequence is CASSRTGTGSSPLHF. The CDR3, as DNA: TGTGCCAGCAGTAGAACCGGGACAGGGTCCTCACCCCTCCACTTT.

This chain links TRBV4-2 with TRBJ1-2, with D tentatively TRBD1 (5 bases). Looked up from germline, CDR1 is LGHNA and CDR2 is YNFKEQ. Trimming took off 1 base at V and 4 bases at J, with 13 bases between the two ends. The CDR3 extends over 15 amino acids. In DNA, the CDR3 is TGTGCCAGCAGCCAAGTGGTGGACCAGGGCTATGGCTACACCTTC. Amino acid sequence: CASSQVVDQGYGYTF.

The chain recombines TRBV7-8 with TRBJ2-7, with D hard to call. Germline values: CDR1 SGHVS, CDR2 FQNEAQ. The CDR3 runs 15 residues. Deletions cut 5 bases from V and 1 base from J, with 15 bases between. The CDR3 here is CASSTPGSSSYEQYF. The DNA of the CDR3 is TGTGCCAGCAGCACACCCGGGTCTTCTTCCTACGAGCAGTACTTC.

The chain couples TRBV12-5 to TRBJ1-5, with 9 bases that match TRBD1. J gave up 9 bases and V 1 base, and 10 bases lay outside the gene matches. CDR1 LGHNT and CDR2 FRNRAP come from the germline V gene. The CDR3 consists of 16 residues. The CDR3 protein is CASGLGRTGASGPQHF. The CDR3 nucleotides are TGTGCTAGTGGTTTGGGTAGGACAGGGGCCAGTGGGCCCCAGCATTTT.

The V call is TRBV25-1, the J call TRBJ1-4; D perhaps matches TRBD1 (6 bases). V lost 4 bases and J lost 10, with 16 bases in between. This CDR3 is 14 amino acids long. From germline, CDR1 is MGHDK and CDR2 SYGVNS. The CDR3 sequence is CASSVGTKGGKLFF. The CDR3 bases are TGTGCCAGCAGTGTAGGGACAAAAGGAGGAAAACTGTTTTTT.

The chain has TRBV2 and TRBJ2-7; 12 positions agree with TRBD2. This CDR3 contains 16 residues. Germline CDR1 is SNHLY and CDR2 is FYNNEI. J gave up 5 bases and V 6 bases, and 11 bases lay outside the gene matches. The CDR3 coding sequence is TGTGCCAGCAGGACTAGCGGGGGCCGAGGCCCGGACGAGCAGTACTTC. Translating it yields CASRTSGGRGPDEQYF.

This chain joins TRBV5-4 and TRBJ2-7, with D hard to call. There are 12 residues in the CDR3. CDR1 is SGHNT and CDR2 is YYREEE in the germline V gene (reference sequence). The V gene lost 3 bases and the J gene lost 4 bases, with 8 bases spanning the gap. In nucleotides, the CDR3 is TGTGCCAGCAGCTCTCCCCCTTACGAGCAGTACTTC. It specifies CASSSPPYEQYF.

This chain joins TRBV7-2 and TRBJ1-5; the D gene is possibly TRBD1 (6 bases). The germline CDR1 and CDR2 sequences are SGHTA and FQGNSA. This CDR3 is 16 amino acids long. The V end lost 5 bases, the J end lost 1 base, and 15 bases lay between the germline ends. CDR3 sequence reads: CASSRPGVESNQPQHF. The CDR3 DNA reads as TGTGCCAGCAGCCGTCCAGGGGTGGAAAGCAATCAGCCCCAGCATTTT.

The CDR3, as DNA: TGTGCCAGCTCCTCGACAAGGTCCTACGAGCAGTACTTC. This sequence encodes CASSSTRSYEQYF. The rearrangement links TRBV27 to TRBJ2-7; D remains ambiguous. V gave up 8 bases and J gave up 1 base, with 12 bases separating them. The CDR3 sequence is 13 residues long. Per germline, CDR1 MNHEY and CDR2 SMNVEV (reference sequence).

This chain joins TRBV7-2 and TRBJ2-5, with D possibly matching TRBD2 (5 bases). The CDR3 contains 17 residues. Trimming removed 5 bases from V and 3 bases from J, with 22 bases in between. CDR1 and CDR2 (germline): SGHTA, FQGNSA. This CDR3 is CASSLRWARTDKETQYF. The DNA of the CDR3 is TGTGCCAGCAGCCTCCGGTGGGCCCGGACTGATAAAGAGACCCAGTACTTC.

The rearrangement links TRBV14 to TRBJ2-7; 7 bases align to TRBD2. With V trimmed by 1 base and J by 1 base, 1 base remained unmatched. The CDR3 contains 14 residues. CDR1 is SGHDN and CDR2 is FVKESK in the germline V gene. The CDR3 DNA reads TGTGCCAGCAGCCAAGGGGGGGGGTCCTACGAGCAGTACTTC. Encoded protein: CASSQGGGSYEQYF.

CDR3 DNA: TGTGCCAGCAGCTGGGGACAACTCCCCGGGGAGCTGTTTTTT. Translation: CASSWGQLPGELFF. The chain combines TRBV5-4 with TRBJ2-2; the D gene is possibly TRBD1 (6 bases). The germline gives CDR1 SGHNT, CDR2 YYREEE (reference sequence). The CDR3 runs to 14 residues. V was clipped by 3 bases and J by 6 bases, with 12 bases between them.

The chain is built from TRBV7-2 and TRBJ1-6; D not certain. In germline, CDR1 is SGHTA, CDR2 FQGNSA. Trimming took off 5 bases at V and 7 bases at J, with 12 bases between the two ends. This CDR3 is built from 14 residues. Here the CDR3 reads CASSHYSPNSPLHF. The CDR3 DNA sequence: TGTGCCAGCAGCCATTACTCCCCCAATTCACCCCTCCACTTT.

A remark on this clone: Additional DNA sequences in this sample encode the identical CDR3. This chain links TRBV7-6 with TRBJ2-5; 8 nucleotides align to TRBD1. After removal of 5 bases from V and 5 bases from J, the junction contained 10 bases not matched to a gene. CDR3 length: 15 amino acids. The germline V gene encodes CDR1 SGHVS and CDR2 FNYEAQ. In DNA form, the CDR3 reads TGTGCCAGCAGCCAGGACAGGGAATGGAGGGAGACCCAGTACTTC. Its protein is CASSQDREWRETQYF. Filled out from reference TRBV7-6 and TRBJ2-5, the complete variable domain reads GAGVSQSPRYKVTKRGQDVALRCDPISGHVSLYWYRQALGQGPEFLTYFNYEAQQDKSGLPNDRFSAERPEGSISTLTIQRTEQRDSAMYRCASSQDREWRETQYFGPGTRLLVL.

This rearrangement joins TRBV4-1 to TRBJ1-5, with 7 bases aligning to TRBD1. Germline V gene lookup returns CDR1 MGHRA and CDR2 YSYEKL. The ends lost 2 bases at V and 2 bases at J; junction bases unmatched: 6. This CDR3 has 16 residues. In DNA form, the CDR3 reads TGCGCCAGCAGCCAATGGGCAGGGACAGGCAATCAGCCCCAGCATTTT. It yields the protein CASSQWAGTGNQPQHF.

V gene TRBV28 combines with J gene TRBJ1-5; the D gene is possibly TRBD1 (6 bases). This CDR3 comprises 16 residues. V lost 6 bases, J lost 2 bases, and 17 bases lay in between. Germline loops: CDR1 MDHEN, CDR2 SYDVKM. CDR3 sequence reads: CASRFGAKGGNQPQHF. CDR3 DNA: TGTGCCAGCAGATTCGGGGCAAAGGGGGGCAATCAGCCCCAGCATTTT. The variable domain in full, with the rest retrieved from reference TRBV28 and TRBJ1-5, is DVKVTQSSRYLVKRTGEKVFLECVQDMDHENMFWYRQDPGLGLRLIYFSYDVKMKEKGDIPEGYSVSREKKERFSLILESASTNQTSMYLCASRFGAKGGNQPQHFGDGTRLSIL.